The 27 T cell receptor beta chains presented below share a single source sample, sequenced in a study of blood T cells in healthy people across ages. Then a second PCR, running roughly 7 to 12 cycles, was carried out with a sample-barcoded 5' primer and a J-beta primer mix. TCRdb fed the 5' RACE reads into MiXCR, producing one record per CDR3 protein. Of roughly 1.7 million distinct CDR3 sequences detected, about 32% appear once; the ten largest clones hold approximately 10%. Sequences were obtained from blood. These receptors were collected from a woman aged 25 to 45 in good health.

V is TRBV12-3 or TRBV12-4 and J is TRBJ2-1; TRBD2 might be the D (5 bases). Trimming took 4 bases from V and 3 from J, leaving 10 bases between them. This CDR3 region has 14 residues. CDR3 nucleotide sequence: TGTGCCAGCAGTTCTAGCAGGTTCTACAATGAGCAGTTCTTC. Amino acids: CASSSSRFYNEQFF.

The chain joins TRBV9 to TRBJ2-1; TRBD2 agrees at 12 bases. The CDR3 consists of 20 residues. The junction had 11 bases not matched to a gene; V was cut back by 1 base and J by 0 bases. Per the germline V gene, CDR1 is SGDLS and CDR2 is YYNGEE. For the CDR3, the DNA is TGTGCCAGCAGCGTATCAGCTAGCGGGAGGGCCCAGAGCTCCTACAATGAGCAGTTCTTC. This translates into CASSVSASGRAQSSYNEQFF.

This clonotype was seen only a few times. The chain uses TRBV7-2 and TRBJ2-3, with TRBD2 matching 10 bases. Looked up from germline, CDR1 is SGHTA and CDR2 is FQGNSA. J gave up 6 bases and V 1 base, and 4 bases lay outside the gene matches. The CDR3 covers 15 residues. The CDR3 DNA sequence: TGTGCCAGCAGCTTAGACGTGGGACTAGCGGATACGCAGTATTTT. Amino acid sequence: CASSLDVGLADTQYF.

This clonotype showed up just a few times. The chain has TRBV3-1 and TRBJ2-3; TRBD2 might be the D (6 bases). This CDR3 region has 16 residues. The V gene's germline CDR1 is LGHDT and CDR2 YNNKEL (reference sequence). Trimming left V 0 bases short and J 2 bases short, with 12 bases between. CDR3 coding DNA: TGTGCCAGCAGCCAAGATGGACGGGAGTACACAGATACGCAGTATTTT. This gives the protein CASSQDGREYTDTQYF.

About this clonotype itself: A single base separates this from a much larger clone, so it may be a read error. The rearrangement joins TRBV10-3 to TRBJ2-7; TRBD1 aligns across 9 bases. Germline V gene sequence: CDR1 ENHRY, CDR2 SYGVKD. The V segment lost 4 bases and the J segment 7 bases; nucleotides outside the gene matches: 5. CDR3 length: 13 residues. The CDR3 spells CAISGGQGNEQYF. CDR3 DNA sequence: TGTGCCATCAGTGGGGGACAGGGAAATGAGCAGTACTTC.

The rearrangement joins TRBV19 to TRBJ2-7; D might be TRBD1 (5 bases). V shed 1 base and J shed 3 bases, with 10 bases lying between them. CDR3 length: 14 amino acids. The germline V gene encodes CDR1 LNHDA and CDR2 SQIVND (reference sequence). CDR3 residues: CASSIGAGNYEQYF. The CDR3 DNA follows: TGTGCCAGTAGTATAGGTGCAGGGAACTACGAGCAGTACTTC.

On this clonotype itself: One end of the junction fails to match germline, which may point to a read error. The DNA for the CDR3 is TGTGCCAGCAGCCGGGGGACAGGAGGCTTATCAGATGCGCAGTATTTT. Protein product: CASSRGTGGLSDAQYF. V and J are TRBV12-3 or TRBV12-4 and TRBJ2-3; 8 nucleotides match TRBD1. This CDR3 is 16 amino acids long.

Concerning this clonotype itself: One end of the junction does not line up with germline, which may come from a read error. This sequence joins TRBV4-2 and TRBJ2-1, with TRBD1 matching 11 bases. This CDR3 region has 16 residues. Germline V gene lookup returns CDR1 LGHNA and CDR2 YNFKEQ. The CDR3 nucleotides are TGTGCCAGCAGCTCTCGGACAGGGGGCAGTTACAATGAGCGGTTCTTC. It translates to CASSSRTGGSYNERFF.

This clonotype turned up a few times. The rearrangement links TRBV20-1 to TRBJ2-1; perhaps TRBD2 as D (7 bases). Germline V gene data show CDR1 as DFQATT and CDR2 as SNEGSKA (reference sequence). V was shortened by 0 bases and J by 4 bases, with 13 bases between the two germline ends. CDR3 length: 15 amino acids. The CDR3 sequence is CSARDGGAGYNEQFF. The CDR3 DNA follows: TGCAGTGCTAGAGATGGGGGGGCCGGGTACAATGAGCAGTTCTTC.

This chain uses TRBV20-1 with TRBJ2-7; 7 bases agree with TRBD1. Germline assignment: CDR1 DFQATT and CDR2 SNEGSKA (reference sequence). V shed 7 bases, J shed 4 bases, and the junction held 10 bases outside the gene matches. The CDR3 is made up of 13 amino acids. The CDR3 nucleotides are TGCAGTGTCGTAGACCCGGACAGGTACGAGCAGTACTTC. Translation gives CSVVDPDRYEQYF.

The chain employs TRBV5-5 and TRBJ2-7, with TRBD1 identical over 12 bases. The CDR3 contains 15 residues. Per germline, CDR1 SGHKS and CDR2 YYEKEE (reference sequence). J was trimmed by 6 bases and V by 6 bases; bases with no gene match: 10. This CDR3 is CASTLPGQGAGEQYF. CDR3 nucleotides: TGTGCCAGCACCCTACCGGGACAGGGGGCTGGCGAGCAGTACTTC. The variable domain in full, with the rest retrieved from reference TRBV5-5 and TRBJ2-7, is DAGVTQSPTHLIKTRGQQVTLRCSPISGHKSVSWYQQVLGQGPQFIFQYYEKEERGRGNFPDRFSARQFPNYSSELNVNALLLGDSALYLCASTLPGQGAGEQYFGPGTRLTVT.

This chain uses TRBV10-3 with TRBJ1-4; unclear D gene. The CDR3 has 13 amino acids. Germline values: CDR1 ENHRY, CDR2 SYGVKD. Trimming removed 3 bases at V and 7 bases at J, with 9 bases between. CDR3 DNA sequence: TGTGCCATCAGTGATGGGCCTAGTGAAAAACTGTTTTTT. Protein product: CAISDGPSEKLFF.

This clonotype showed up many times. This chain links TRBV7-3 with TRBJ2-1; D is ambiguous. Germline V CDR1 and CDR2: SGHTA, FQGTGA. This CDR3 has 15 amino acids. The V and J ends lost 2 bases and 3 bases respectively, with 11 bases between them. CDR3 DNA: TGTGCCAGCAGCTTAGGTAGATCTCTCTACAATGAGCAGTTCTTC. It specifies CASSLGRSLYNEQFF. Complete variable domain (other parts from reference TRBV7-3 and TRBJ2-1): GAGVSQTPSNKVTEKGKYVELRCDPISGHTALYWYRQSLGQGPEFLIYFQGTGAADDSGLPNDRFFAVRPEGSVSTLKIQRTERGDSAVYLCASSLGRSLYNEQFFGPGTRLTVL.

This clonotype was counted ten times or more. The chain is built from TRBV11-1 and TRBJ2-1; D gene unclear. This CDR3 has 11 amino acids. V gave up 7 bases and J gave up 8 bases, with 9 bases separating them. Looked up from germline, CDR1 is SGHAT and CDR2 is FQDESV (reference sequence). CDR3 in DNA: TGTGCCAGCACGACAACCCATGAGCAGTTCTTC. As protein: CASTTTHEQFF.

A few counts support this clonotype. This rearrangement joins TRBV6-1 to TRBJ2-7; weak D call: TRBD2 (6 bases). The CDR3 has 12 residues. Germline V gene sequence: CDR1 MNHNS, CDR2 SASEGT. V lost 6 bases, J lost 4 bases, and 10 bases lay in between. The CDR3 DNA reads as TGTGCCAGCAGGTCGGAGGGTTACGAGCAGTACTTC. This codes for CASRSEGYEQYF.

This rearrangement joins TRBV6-6 to TRBJ2-5; 9 bases line up with TRBD2. The end of the DNA aligns better with TRBJ2-7, so the J call may be wrong. The CDR3 is 17 residues long. Germline lookup yields CDR1 MNHNY and CDR2 SVGAGI (reference sequence). Here the CDR3 reads CASSRAGNSGSGYEQYF. In DNA, the CDR3 is TGTGCCAGCAGCCGCGCCGGTAATAGCGGGAGTGGGTACGAGCAGTACTTC.

This clonotype was seen only a few times. The chain has TRBV5-1 and TRBJ1-2, with TRBD1 matching 12 bases. The CDR3 has 16 amino acids. CDR1 and CDR2 (germline): SGHRS, YFSETQ. V lost 0 bases and J lost 8; bases outside the gene matches: 8. CDR3 region: CASSLEGTGGDPGYTF. CDR3 coding DNA: TGCGCCAGCAGCTTGGAGGGGACAGGGGGCGATCCGGGCTACACCTTC.

This chain joins TRBV5-1 and TRBJ2-7, with D hard to call. CDR1 is SGHRS, CDR2 YFSETQ, per germline. The CDR3 is 15 amino acids. The germline V and J ends were trimmed by 3 bases and 3 bases, with 16 bases remaining between them. CDR3 sequence (DNA): TGCGCCAGCAGCTCCCGTCAGGCCTTTGTCTACGAGCAGTACTTC. It translates to CASSSRQAFVYEQYF.

V usage is TRBV2 and J usage is TRBJ2-1; D is possibly TRBD2 (6 bases). The germline V gene encodes CDR1 SNHLY and CDR2 FYNNEI. Trimming took off 7 bases at V and 2 bases at J, with 18 bases between the two ends. The CDR3 has 16 amino acids. Here the CDR3 DNA reads TGTGCCAGCACCCTTGGGACTTCAAACCCCTACAATGAGCAGTTCTTC. Translating it yields CASTLGTSNPYNEQFF.

In the case of this clonotype: A read error may be the cause here, since a much bigger clone is one base away. V usage is TRBV28 and J usage is TRBJ2-1; tentatively, D is TRBD2 (5 bases). Germline-derived CDR1 and CDR2 are MDHEN and SYDVKM. There are 13 residues in the CDR3. Trimming removed 7 bases from V and 11 bases from J, with 18 bases in between. The CDR3 DNA reads TGTGCCAGCATCTCGGAGGTTTCTAGTAAGCAGTTCTTC. Its translation is CASISEVSSKQFF.

This clonotype was observed a few times. The V call is TRBV27, the J call TRBJ2-7; no reliable D call. Trimming shortened V by 5 bases and J by 5 bases, and 13 bases separated the two germline ends. The CDR3 covers 13 residues. From germline, CDR1 is MNHEY and CDR2 SMNVEV (reference sequence). The CDR3 here is CASSPYAPHEQYF. The CDR3 coding sequence is TGTGCCAGCAGTCCCTATGCCCCCCACGAGCAGTACTTC.

The sample holds a few counts of this clonotype. This chain joins TRBV12-3 or TRBV12-4 and TRBJ2-7; D gene ambiguous. Trimming shortened V by 4 bases and J by 6 bases, and 16 bases separated the two germline ends. This CDR3 contains 14 residues. This CDR3 is CASSYPDSSGEQYF. Here the CDR3 DNA reads TGTGCCAGCAGTTATCCTGACTCCTCCGGCGAGCAGTACTTC.

V and J are TRBV20-1 and TRBJ1-1, with D uncertain. V gave up 5 bases and J gave up 4 bases, with 17 bases separating them. The CDR3 has 14 residues. Germline CDR1 and CDR2: DFQATT and SNEGSKA (reference sequence). The CDR3 DNA reads as TGCAGTGCTGTAACCGGGTTTGTTGGCACTGAAGCTTTCTTT. This codes for CSAVTGFVGTEAFF.

The V gene is TRBV7-9, the J gene TRBJ1-2; 7 bases align to TRBD1. Per the germline V gene, CDR1 is SEHNR and CDR2 is FQNEAQ (reference sequence). The CDR3 covers 15 residues. Losses at the gene ends were 4 bases for V and 0 bases for J; bases not matched to a gene: 5. CDR3 in DNA: TGTGCCAGCAGCTCGAGACAGGGAACTAACTATGGCTACACCTTC. It translates to CASSSRQGTNYGYTF.

This chain joins TRBV20-1 and TRBJ1-5; 7 bases map to TRBD1. Germline V gene sequence: CDR1 DFQATT, CDR2 SNEGSKA (reference sequence). J gave up 4 bases and V 6 bases, and 12 bases lay outside the gene matches. This CDR3 spans 15 amino acids. CDR3 in DNA: TGCAGTGCCCAGGGGGGCTCCCAAGGGAATCAGCCCCAGCATTTT. It specifies CSAQGGSQGNQPQHF.

This clonotype was observed a single time. One end of the junction varies from germline; a read error may be responsible. The J gene is TRBJ1-4, the V gene TRBV7-2; 11 nucleotides line up with TRBD1. Germline CDR1 SGHTA, CDR2 FQGNSA. The CDR3 sequence is 18 residues long. CDR3 nucleotides: TGTGCCAGCAGCGTCCCGGGACAGGGGGTTATGGCTAATGAGAAACTGTTTTTT. This translates into CASSVPGQGVMANEKLFF.

This clonotype was seen more than once but under ten times. The CDR3 DNA sequence: TGTGCCAGCAGTGAAGGGACAGGGGCTAATTCACCCCTCCACTTT. This encodes CASSEGTGANSPLHF. The chain combines TRBV6-1 with TRBJ1-6; 9 positions match TRBD1. Germline assignment: CDR1 MNHNS and CDR2 SASEGT. The CDR3 contains 15 residues. The V gene end was trimmed by 1 base and the J gene end by 6 bases; junction bases not matched to a gene: 1.